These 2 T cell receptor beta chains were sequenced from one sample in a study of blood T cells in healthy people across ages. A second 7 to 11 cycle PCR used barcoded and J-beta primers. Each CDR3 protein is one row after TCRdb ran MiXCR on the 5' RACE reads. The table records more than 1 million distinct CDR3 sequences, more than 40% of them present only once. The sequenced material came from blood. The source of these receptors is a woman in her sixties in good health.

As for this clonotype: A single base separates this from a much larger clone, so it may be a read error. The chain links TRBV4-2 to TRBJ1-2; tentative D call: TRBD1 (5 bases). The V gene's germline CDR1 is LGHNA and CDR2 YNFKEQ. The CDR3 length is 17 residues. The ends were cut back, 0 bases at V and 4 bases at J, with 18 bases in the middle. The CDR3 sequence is CASSQEVAGRKGYGYTF. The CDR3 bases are TGTGCCAGCAGCCAAGAAGTGGCAGGGCGGAAAGGCTATGGCTACACCTTC.

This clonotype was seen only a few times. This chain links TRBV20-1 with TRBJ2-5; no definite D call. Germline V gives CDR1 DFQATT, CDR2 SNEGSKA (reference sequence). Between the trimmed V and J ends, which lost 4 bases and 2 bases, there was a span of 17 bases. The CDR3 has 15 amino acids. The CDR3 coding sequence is TGCAGTGCTATAACCGGTAGCCCTCCTCAAGAGACCCAGTACTTC. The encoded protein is CSAITGSPPQETQYF.